The 31 T cell receptor beta chains below were found in one sample sequenced in a study of T cells after yellow fever vaccination. TCRdb recomputed calls from the 5' RACE reads with MiXCR, one row per CDR3 protein. The sample holds approximately 160,000 distinct CDR3 sequences, 7% to 10% seen once. Sequenced here: CD8+ T cells sorted from PBMCs, sampled 45 days after the yellow fever booster vaccination. The receptors stem from a man aged 18 to 29 who received the YFV17D yellow fever vaccine.

This clonotype was seen a handful of times. The genes are TRBV27 and TRBJ2-1, with 7 bases that match TRBD2. V lost 4 bases and J lost 7; bases outside the gene matches: 4. Germline V lookup: CDR1 MNHEY, CDR2 SMNVEV (reference sequence). This CDR3 contains 13 residues. The CDR3 protein is CASSWEGTNEQFF. Written as DNA, the CDR3 is TGTGCCAGCAGTTGGGAGGGAACGAATGAGCAGTTCTTC.

This clonotype has only a few counts. V gene TRBV6-2 or TRBV6-3 combines with J gene TRBJ2-7; D might be TRBD2 (6 bases). CDR1 is MNHEY and CDR2 is SVGEGT in the germline V gene. Trimming shortened V by 5 bases and J by 3 bases, and 11 bases separated the two germline ends. The CDR3 sequence is 13 residues long. CDR3 residues: CASSAGSYYEQYF. The CDR3 DNA reads TGTGCCAGCAGTGCGGGGTCCTACTACGAGCAGTACTTC.

This clonotype turned up a few times. The CDR3 region has the DNA TGTGCCACCCAGGGGATCACCTACGAGCAGTACGTC. Residues: CATQGITYEQYV. The rearrangement links TRBV10-3 to TRBJ2-7; maybe TRBD1 (6 bases). The CDR3 sequence is 12 residues long. Germline values: CDR1 ENHRY, CDR2 SYGVKD. V was pared by 10 bases and J by 2 bases, with 12 bases between.

This clonotype was counted a single time. Since a much larger clone is just one base distant, this may be a read error. The missing conserved phenylalanine or tryptophan at the end of this CDR3 makes a read error likely. This chain uses TRBV7-2 with TRBJ1-1; maybe TRBD1 (6 bases). Germline CDR1 reads SGHTA; CDR2 reads FQGNSA. This CDR3 has 14 amino acids. V shed 5 bases and J shed 4 bases, with 14 bases lying between them. DNA of the CDR3: TGTGCCAGCAGCCCAGGGGCACTTGGCACTGAAGCTTTCATT. Protein: CASSPGALGTEAFI.

This clonotype was seen more than once but under ten times. The chain links TRBV4-2 to TRBJ2-7, with 12 bases lining up with TRBD1. V lost 3 bases and J lost 4; bases outside the gene matches: 4. The CDR3 extends over 15 amino acids. The germline V gene encodes CDR1 LGHNA and CDR2 YNFKEQ. The CDR3 reads CASSHMGQGAYEQYF. The DNA of the CDR3 is TGTGCCAGCAGCCACATGGGACAGGGGGCATACGAGCAGTACTTC.

This clonotype was observed a handful of times. This rearrangement joins TRBV28 to TRBJ2-7; a possible D gene is TRBD2 (6 bases). This CDR3 contains 13 residues. Germline CDR1 and CDR2: MDHEN and SYDVKM. Between the trimmed V and J ends, which lost 7 bases and 4 bases, there was a span of 14 bases. CDR3 region: CASKQTGGYEQYV. CDR3 DNA sequence: TGTGCCAGCAAACAAACAGGAGGGTACGAGCAGTACGTC.

This clonotype was seen a few times. The rearrangement joins TRBV4-1 to TRBJ1-1, with D possibly being TRBD1 (5 bases). The length of the CDR3 is 17 residues. Germline V lookup: CDR1 MGHRA, CDR2 YSYEKL. V dropped 2 bases and J dropped 1 base, with 17 bases sitting between them. CDR3 DNA: TGCGCCAGCAGCCAAAGTTCGTTGGGGGGAGCGAACACTGAAGCTTTCTTT. Translation gives CASSQSSLGGANTEAFF.

This clonotype was recorded many times. The CDR3 sequence: CASSPGRDGFSYEQYF. Written as DNA, the CDR3 is TGCGCCAGCAGCCCTGGACGGGACGGATTCTCCTACGAGCAGTACTTC. V and J are TRBV4-3 and TRBJ2-7; D may be TRBD1 or TRBD2 (5 bases each). V lost 4 bases, J lost 0 bases, and 16 bases lay in between. The CDR3 loop spans 16 amino acids. The germline CDR1 and CDR2 sequences are LGHNA and YSLEER.

In its sample, this clonotype was seen a few times. The chain employs TRBV20-1 and TRBJ2-1, with 9 bases matching TRBD2. Germline V gene data show CDR1 as DFQATT and CDR2 as SNEGSKA (reference sequence). This CDR3 is built from 19 residues. V dropped 6 bases and J dropped 8; count of bases not matched to a gene: 26. The CDR3, as DNA: TGCAGTGCAAAGGGGCCTCAGGCCAGGACTAGCGCGGCTCGTGATGAGCAGTTCTTC. Translated, it gives CSAKGPQARTSAARDEQFF.

The V gene is TRBV11-2, the J gene TRBJ1-1; a possible D gene is TRBD1 (5 bases). The CDR3 totals 15 residues. With 4 bases removed from V and 1 base from J, the gap between germline ends came to 13 bases. Per germline, CDR1 SGHAT and CDR2 FQNNGV. The CDR3 coding sequence is TGTGCCAGCAGCTCCGGAGGGGTCACGAACACTGAAGCTTTCTTT. Its translation: CASSSGGVTNTEAFF.

The V gene is TRBV6-5, the J gene TRBJ1-2, with D perhaps matching TRBD1 (6 bases). The germline V gene has CDR1 MNHEY and CDR2 SVGAGI. V dropped 0 bases and J dropped 4 bases, with 9 bases sitting between them. This CDR3 has 14 amino acids. CDR3 coding DNA: TGTGCCAGCAGTTACTCGACAGGTCTCTATGGCTACACCTTC. Encoded protein: CASSYSTGLYGYTF.

The chain recombines TRBV10-3 with TRBJ2-7; 8 nucleotides match TRBD1. CDR1 and CDR2 from the germline V gene are ENHRY and SYGVKD. This CDR3 is built from 12 residues. The trim removed 6 bases at V and 5 bases at J, leaving 3 bases unmatched. CDR3 nucleotide sequence: TGTGCCATCAGGGCGGGACAGGACGAGCAGTACTTC. Amino acids: CAIRAGQDEQYF.

The chain couples TRBV5-1 to TRBJ2-7; D may be TRBD1 or TRBD2 (5 bases each). This CDR3 is 15 amino acids long. The V gene's germline CDR1 is SGHRS and CDR2 YFSETQ. Trimming removed 1 base from V and 0 bases from J, with 11 bases in between. CDR3 in DNA: TGCGCCAGCAGCTTGAGGGGACCTGACTCCTACGAGCAGTACTTC. It encodes CASSLRGPDSYEQYF.

This clonotype was seen a few times. The J gene is TRBJ2-2, the V gene TRBV29-1; weak D call: TRBD2 (5 bases). The CDR3 consists of 14 residues. Germline-derived CDR1 and CDR2 are SQVTM and ANQGSEA. V lost 7 bases and J 6 bases, leaving 18 bases between the germline ends. The CDR3 here is CSALLLVDAGELFF. CDR3 in DNA: TGCAGCGCCTTACTACTAGTCGACGCCGGGGAGCTGTTTTTT.

This clonotype was recorded a few times. The rearrangement joins TRBV11-2 to TRBJ2-5, with D tentatively TRBD2 (6 bases). The germline CDR1 and CDR2 sequences are SGHAT and FQNNGV. The CDR3 length is 14 residues. V dropped 8 bases and J dropped 5 bases, with 18 bases sitting between them. This CDR3 is CASDQGLGAETQYF. CDR3 bases: TGTGCCAGCGACCAGGGACTTGGGGCGGAGACCCAGTACTTC. Full variable domain (outside the CDR3, taken from reference TRBV11-2 and TRBJ2-5): EAGVAQSPRYKIIEKRQSVAFWCNPISGHATLYWYQQILGQGPKLLIQFQNNGVVDDSQLPKDRFSAERLKGVDSTLKIQPAKLEDSAVYLCASDQGLGAETQYFGPGTRLLVL.

There are a few counts of this clonotype. The chain combines TRBV7-9 with TRBJ2-7, with D possibly being TRBD1 (6 bases). This CDR3 has 14 amino acids. Per the germline V gene, CDR1 is SEHNR and CDR2 is FQNEAQ (reference sequence). Trimming took off 5 bases at V and 4 bases at J, with 15 bases between the two ends. CDR3 nucleotide sequence: TGTGCCAGCAGCACCCACGGACAGCCATACGAGCAGTACTTC. Translating it yields CASSTHGQPYEQYF.

The J gene is TRBJ2-7, the V gene TRBV7-6; TRBD1 aligns across 11 bases. The CDR3 covers 16 residues. CDR1 and CDR2 (germline): SGHVS, FNYEAQ. V lost 1 base to trimming and J lost 3 bases; unmatched junction nucleotides: 5. The CDR3 protein is CASSLEGTGGLYEQYF. CDR3 bases: TGTGCCAGCAGCTTAGAGGGGACAGGGGGACTCTACGAGCAGTACTTC.

This clonotype showed up just a few times. J is TRBJ1-1 and V is TRBV7-9, with D perhaps matching TRBD1 (5 bases). The CDR3 loop spans 16 amino acids. Trimming removed 3 bases from V and 5 bases from J, with 19 bases in between. Germline lookup yields CDR1 SEHNR and CDR2 FQNEAQ (reference sequence). The CDR3 DNA is TGTGCCAGCAGCTTCTATTCGACAGCCATAGGGACTGAAGCTTTCTTT. This gives the protein CASSFYSTAIGTEAFF.

This clonotype was seen more than once but under ten times. The chain combines TRBV27 with TRBJ2-3; a possible D gene is TRBD1 (5 bases). Trimming took 5 bases from V and 4 from J, leaving 16 bases between them. The germline gives CDR1 MNHEY, CDR2 SMNVEV (reference sequence). The CDR3 has 15 amino acids. DNA for the CDR3: TGTGCCAGCAGTGAACACCAGGGCAGGCCAGATACGCAGTATTTT. Its translation: CASSEHQGRPDTQYF.

Only a few counts were recorded for this clonotype. The rearrangement uses TRBV9 and TRBJ1-2, with 7 positions matching TRBD1. CDR1 is SGDLS, CDR2 YYNGEE, per germline. The CDR3 extends over 14 amino acids. V lost 4 bases to trimming and J lost 0 bases; unmatched junction nucleotides: 3. The CDR3 bases are TGTGCCAGCAGCCTAGGGACAGCTAACTATGGCTACACCTTC. This codes for CASSLGTANYGYTF.

The V call is TRBV10-1, the J call TRBJ2-3; unclear D gene. Germline-derived CDR1 and CDR2 are WNHNN and SYGVQD (reference sequence). The CDR3 spans 14 residues. V was trimmed by 3 bases and J by 4 bases, leaving 11 bases between them. CDR3 amino acids: CASSDPSWADTQYF. The CDR3 nucleotides read TGCGCCAGCAGTGACCCTTCCTGGGCAGATACGCAGTATTTT.

The chain employs TRBV19 and TRBJ1-1; the match to TRBD1 covers 8 bases. The V gene end was trimmed by 7 bases and the J gene end by 5 bases; junction bases not matched to a gene: 12. Germline CDR1 LNHDA, CDR2 SQIVND (reference sequence). The CDR3 has 15 residues. CDR3 in DNA: TGTGCCAGTACCCGGGCGTTCAGGGGGCTTACTGAAGCTTTCTTT. Residues: CASTRAFRGLTEAFF.

The rearrangement joins TRBV28 to TRBJ2-3; 10 bases align to TRBD1. CDR3 length: 15 residues. Germline CDR1 reads MDHEN; CDR2 reads SYDVKM. The junction had 9 bases not matched to a gene; V was cut back by 8 bases and J by 4 bases. The CDR3 coding sequence is TGTGCCAGCGAGATTGGGACAGGGGTAGCAGATACGCAGTATTTT. It is translated as CASEIGTGVADTQYF.

The rearrangement joins TRBV12-3 or TRBV12-4 to TRBJ2-7, with 10 bases lining up with TRBD1. V shed 5 bases, J shed 4 bases, and the junction held 5 bases outside the gene matches. The CDR3 extends over 14 amino acids. The CDR3 DNA is TGTGCCAGCAGTATGGACAGGGGGATTTACGAGCAGTACTTC. This codes for CASSMDRGIYEQYF.

The chain carries TRBV7-9 and TRBJ2-3; 9 bases are shared with TRBD1. Germline loops: CDR1 SEHNR, CDR2 FQNEAQ (reference sequence). Losses at the gene ends were 5 bases for V and 5 bases for J; bases not matched to a gene: 11. The CDR3 loop spans 16 amino acids. The CDR3 region has the DNA TGTGCCAGCAGCCAGCAAGGGACAGGGTCGGGAGATACGCAGTATTTT. Translation gives CASSQQGTGSGDTQYF.

V usage is TRBV18 and J usage is TRBJ2-7, with D unresolved. The CDR3 covers 11 residues. Germline V CDR1 and CDR2: KGHSH, LQKENI. The V end was cut by 6 bases, the J end by 3 bases, with 6 bases between. CDR3 loop: CASSPDYEQYF. CDR3 sequence (DNA): TGTGCCAGCTCCCCGGACTACGAGCAGTACTTC.

As to this clonotype: A clone one base away is much larger, so this may be a read error. The chain recombines TRBV7-3 with TRBJ2-5, with 10 bases fitting TRBD1. This CDR3 is built from 19 residues. Germline trimming cut 5 bases from V and 5 bases from J; bases unmatched to any gene: 20. Germline V lookup: CDR1 SGHTA, CDR2 FQGTGA. CDR3 residues: CASSLLVGPGQGTGETQYF. The CDR3 DNA sequence: TGTGCCAGCAGCCTCCTGGTCGGTCCGGGACAGGGGACCGGGGAGACCCAGTACTTC.

This clonotype was seen a few times. The chain couples TRBV5-4 to TRBJ2-1; D ambiguous. Between the trimmed V and J ends, which lost 5 bases and 5 bases, there was a span of 11 bases. Germline V gene data show CDR1 as SGHNT and CDR2 as YYREEE (reference sequence). CDR3 length: 13 amino acids. CDR3 sequence reads: CASSSGVDNEQFF. Here the CDR3 DNA reads TGTGCCAGCAGTTCTGGGGTGGACAATGAGCAGTTCTTC.

This clonotype was recorded a few times. At one end, the junction sequence differs from germline, possibly due to a read error. J is TRBJ2-7 and V is TRBV4-2; D is possibly TRBD2 (6 bases). Germline values: CDR1 LGHNA, CDR2 YNFKEQ. The CDR3 is made up of 14 amino acids. The CDR3 bases are TGTTCCAGCAGCTCGGACCGGGGGACTTACGAGCAGTACTTC. Amino acid sequence: CSSSSDRGTYEQYF.

This clonotype was detected a few times. The gene calls are TRBV14 and TRBJ2-1; 7 positions match TRBD2. Per the germline V gene, CDR1 is SGHDN and CDR2 is FVKESK. After removal of 1 base from V and 4 bases from J, the junction contained 1 base not matched to a gene. CDR3 length: 14 residues. CDR3 region: CASSQAGGYNEQFF. The CDR3 region has the DNA TGTGCCAGCAGCCAAGCCGGGGGGTACAATGAGCAGTTCTTC.

This clonotype showed up just a few times. V and J are TRBV27 and TRBJ2-7, with D maybe TRBD2 (6 bases). This CDR3 comprises 14 residues. Trimming took off 6 bases at V and 3 bases at J, with 15 bases between the two ends. Looked up from germline, CDR1 is MNHEY and CDR2 is SMNVEV (reference sequence). In DNA, the CDR3 is TGTGCCAGCAGCCTCGCCGGGACTGGCTACGAGCAGTACGTC. The encoded protein is CASSLAGTGYEQYV.